One sample yielded the 25 T cell receptor beta chains listed below, sequenced in a study of cytomegalovirus exposure and HLA in healthy donors. 13 Jbeta primers and 60 Vbeta primers were used for the PCR. Produced via immunoSEQ multiplex PCR; TCRdb's table is partial and in-frame only. The repertoire includes approximately 160,000 clones, around 72% of them detected once, and roughly 3% sits in the top ten. The specimen was PBMCs. The receptors stem from a woman aged 45-59 years in good health and CMV-seropositive.

The chain carries TRBV18 and TRBJ1-1; TRBD1 matches 11 bases. V shed 0 bases, J shed 4 bases, and the junction held 10 bases outside the gene matches. Germline lookup yields CDR1 KGHSH and CDR2 LQKENI. The CDR3 runs 18 residues. CDR3 coding DNA: TGTGCCAGCTCACCACCCTTCGGGGGGACAGGGGGAAGCACTGAAGCTTTCTTT. It encodes CASSPPFGGTGGSTEAFF.

The chain has TRBV6-5 and TRBJ2-4, with 13 bases matching TRBD2. Germline assignment: CDR1 MNHEY and CDR2 SVGAGI. Trimming cost V 2 bases and J 12 bases; bases outside gene matches: 7. The CDR3 totals 15 residues. The DNA of the CDR3 is TGTGCCAGCAGTTACACTAGCGGGAGGGCCCACAGTCAGTACTTC. This sequence encodes CASSYTSGRAHSQYF.

This clone was recorded only once. J is TRBJ2-7 and V is TRBV18; 8 nucleotides line up with TRBD2. V shed 1 base, J shed 0 bases, and the junction held 5 bases outside the gene matches. Germline CDR1 reads KGHSH; CDR2 reads LQKENI. This CDR3 has 16 residues. In DNA, the CDR3 is TGTGCCAGCTCACCACTCCCCCTAGCGGGCTCCTACGAGCAGTACTTC. The encoded protein is CASSPLPLAGSYEQYF.

The chain links TRBV5-4 to TRBJ2-2, with 8 bases matching TRBD2. The CDR3 is 17 amino acids. Looked up from germline, CDR1 is SGHNT and CDR2 is YYREEE (reference sequence). V gave up 0 bases and J gave up 0 bases; unmatched junction bases: 4. CDR3: CASSLGLARANTGELFF. Here the CDR3 DNA reads TGTGCCAGCAGCTTGGGACTAGCGAGAGCGAACACCGGGGAGCTGTTTTTT.

This clone occurred a few times. The junction departs from the called germline gene at one end, perhaps through a read error. This chain uses TRBV28 with TRBJ2-4, with D maybe TRBD2 (5 bases). Germline assignment: CDR1 MDHEN and CDR2 SYDVKM. This CDR3 is 14 amino acids long. The CDR3: CASRKRLAKNSQYF. CDR3 nucleotides: TGTGCCAGCAGGAAACGCCTAGCCAAAAACAGTCAGTACTTC. Full variable domain (outside the CDR3, taken from reference TRBV28 and TRBJ2-4): DVKVTQSSRYLVKRTGEKVFLECVQDMDHENMFWYRQDPGLGLRLIYFSYDVKMKEKGDIPEGYSVSREKKERFSLILESASTNQTSMYLCASRKRLAKNSQYFGAGTRLSVL.

This clone was picked up a small number of times. V and J are TRBV2 and TRBJ1-2, with D possibly TRBD1 on 5 matching bases. The CDR3 is 12 amino acids. CDR1 and CDR2 from the germline V gene are SNHLY and FYNNEI. V gave up 8 bases and J gave up 7 bases, with 14 bases separating them. CDR3 DNA: TGTGCCAGCCTCAGGGAGGGCTTTGGCTACACCTTC. Its protein product is CASLREGFGYTF.

V is TRBV5-6 and J is TRBJ1-5, with D tentatively TRBD1 (5 bases). This CDR3 region has 15 residues. Germline V lookup: CDR1 SGHDT, CDR2 YYEEEE. V dropped 1 base and J dropped 4 bases, with 12 bases sitting between them. DNA for the CDR3: TGTGCCAGCAGCTTGTTGGAGGGACGGAATCAGCCCCAGCATTTT. Its protein is CASSLLEGRNQPQHF.

The chain is built from TRBV2 and TRBJ2-2; no clear D gene. CDR1 SNHLY and CDR2 FYNNEI come from the germline V gene. CDR3 length: 12 residues. Trimming took off 7 bases at V and 7 bases at J, with 10 bases between the two ends. The CDR3 DNA reads as TGTGCCAGCAATGCCCAGCGCGGGGAGCTGTTTTTT. It encodes CASNAQRGELFF.

The genes are TRBV27 and TRBJ2-1; 8 bases are a match to TRBD2. The trim removed 3 bases at V and 4 bases at J, leaving 2 bases unmatched. The CDR3 totals 14 residues. Germline CDR1 reads MNHEY; CDR2 reads SMNVEV (reference sequence). In nucleotides, the CDR3 is TGTGCCAGCAGTTTGACTAGCGAGTACAATGAGCAGTTCTTC. It translates to CASSLTSEYNEQFF.

The chain couples TRBV2 to TRBJ1-1, with D possibly matching TRBD1 (6 bases). The CDR3 loop spans 13 amino acids. Germline lookup yields CDR1 SNHLY and CDR2 FYNNEI. V lost 6 bases to trimming and J lost 8 bases, with 16 bases between them. The CDR3 spells CASSTGYLKEAFF. Written as DNA, the CDR3 is TGTGCCAGCAGCACAGGGTATTTAAAAGAAGCTTTCTTT.

This clone was counted a few times. The gene calls are TRBV7-8 and TRBJ2-7; TRBD2 agrees at 8 bases. V lost 1 base to trimming and J lost 5 bases; unmatched junction nucleotides: 7. This CDR3 comprises 15 residues. The germline V gene encodes CDR1 SGHVS and CDR2 FQNEAQ. CDR3 nucleotides: TGTGCCAGCAGCTTAGTCGGGAGGGCGTTTGACGAGCAGTACTTC. The encoded protein is CASSLVGRAFDEQYF.

CDR3 coding DNA: TGTGCCAGCAGCCTTGGCGGAGCGGGACTAGCGGGATCTGGTGAGCAGTACTTC. Amino acids: CASSLGGAGLAGSGEQYF. V is TRBV7-9 and J is TRBJ2-7; 13 bases map to TRBD2. CDR1 is SEHNR and CDR2 is FQNEAQ in the germline V gene (reference sequence). This CDR3 is built from 18 residues. V lost 5 bases to trimming and J lost 7 bases; unmatched junction nucleotides: 17.

The rearrangement uses TRBV28 and TRBJ2-7, with 9 bases fitting TRBD1. CDR3 length: 14 residues. J gave up 5 bases and V 8 bases, and 10 bases lay outside the gene matches. The germline V gene has CDR1 MDHEN and CDR2 SYDVKM. CDR3 loop: CASSRTGAEDEQYF. DNA of the CDR3: TGTGCCAGCTCTAGGACAGGGGCGGAGGACGAGCAGTACTTC.

This clone was seen a handful of times. The rearrangement links TRBV7-2 to TRBJ1-4; tentative D call: TRBD1 (5 bases). Per germline, CDR1 SGHTA and CDR2 FQGNSA. CDR3 length: 16 residues. V was shortened by 5 bases and J by 6 bases, with 19 bases between the two germline ends. Here the CDR3 DNA reads TGTGCCAGCAGCCATAAGGAGGGGTGGTCGGATGAAAAACTGTTTTTT. Translating gives CASSHKEGWSDEKLFF.

The chain links TRBV7-8 to TRBJ2-7; a weak D match, TRBD2 (6 bases). V lost 7 bases and J 1 base, leaving 17 bases between the germline ends. The CDR3 is made up of 15 amino acids. Per the germline V gene, CDR1 is SGHVS and CDR2 is FQNEAQ. CDR3 sequence (DNA): TGTGCCAGCACCGAAAGACTAGTTCAATCCTACGAGCAGTACTTC. It specifies CASTERLVQSYEQYF.

The J gene is TRBJ1-2, the V gene TRBV5-1; no clear D gene. CDR3 length: 15 amino acids. V lost 4 bases to trimming and J lost 5 bases, with 18 bases between them. In germline, CDR1 is SGHRS, CDR2 YFSETQ. The CDR3 here is CASSVALIEDYGYTF. The CDR3 DNA sequence: TGCGCCAGCAGCGTAGCATTGATTGAGGATTATGGCTACACCTTC.

This clone appeared once. V and J are TRBV7-9 and TRBJ1-6; D uncertain. CDR3 length equals 14 residues. Germline V gene data show CDR1 as SEHNR and CDR2 as FQNEAQ (reference sequence). V gave up 4 bases and J gave up 5 bases, with 9 bases separating them. Written as DNA, the CDR3 is TGTGCCAGCAGCTCTGAGGGTAATAATTCACCCCTCCACTTT. Translated, it gives CASSSEGNNSPLHF. Full variable domain (remainder filled in from reference TRBV7-9 and TRBJ1-6): DTGVSQNPRHKITKRGQNVTFRCDPISEHNRLYWYRQTLGQGPEFLTYFQNEAQLEKSRLLSDRFSAERPKGSFSTLEIQRTEQGDSAMYLCASSSEGNNSPLHFGNGTRLTVT.

This chain links TRBV15 with TRBJ1-5; D unclear. V lost 5 bases to trimming and J lost 1 base, with 9 bases between them. Germline V gene sequence: CDR1 LNHNV, CDR2 YYDKDF (reference sequence). This CDR3 has 14 residues. The CDR3 DNA sequence: TGTGCCACCAGCGCCGCGGGGAGCAATCAGCCCCAGCATTTT. Translating gives CATSAAGSNQPQHF.

The chain carries TRBV7-2 and TRBJ1-1; D is possibly TRBD1 (6 bases). Germline loops: CDR1 SGHTA, CDR2 FQGNSA. V dropped 0 bases and J dropped 5 bases, with 10 bases sitting between them. The CDR3 is made up of 14 amino acids. In DNA form, the CDR3 reads TGTGCCAGCAGCTTAGCCAGGGGTTCTACTGAAGCTTTCTTT. This codes for CASSLARGSTEAFF.

This clone was seen a handful of times. The chain recombines TRBV18 with TRBJ1-1; 10 bases fit TRBD1. With 6 bases clipped from V and 4 bases from J, the junction kept 14 bases outside the gene matches. Germline CDR1 KGHSH, CDR2 LQKENI. CDR3 length: 17 amino acids. The CDR3, as DNA: TGTGCCAGCTCGACGGGACAGGGGTTATCCTCGCTCACTGAAGCTTTCTTT. Its protein product is CASSTGQGLSSLTEAFF.

The chain joins TRBV7-2 to TRBJ2-7, with 10 bases fitting TRBD1. In germline, CDR1 is SGHTA, CDR2 FQGNSA. This CDR3 comprises 14 residues. Losses at the gene ends were 4 bases for V and 3 bases for J; bases not matched to a gene: 3. CDR3 residues: CASSSRTGGYEQYF. CDR3 coding DNA: TGTGCCAGCAGCTCACGGACAGGGGGCTACGAGCAGTACTTC.

CDR3 sequence (DNA): TGTGCCAGCAGTTATCGCCTGGGGAGTGGGCAAGAGACCCAGTACTTC. Protein: CASSYRLGSGQETQYF. The rearrangement links TRBV6-5 to TRBJ2-5, with D tentatively TRBD2 (5 bases). The V end lost 3 bases, the J end lost 2 bases, and 16 bases lay between the germline ends. From germline, CDR1 is MNHEY and CDR2 SVGAGI. The CDR3 has 16 residues.

The rearrangement links TRBV7-8 to TRBJ1-2; D uncertain. Germline V gene data show CDR1 as SGHVS and CDR2 as FQNEAQ. Trimming removed 5 bases at V and 3 bases at J, with 7 bases between. The CDR3 length is 12 residues. CDR3 in amino acids: CASSTRDYGYTF. In DNA, the CDR3 is TGTGCCAGCAGCACGCGGGACTATGGCTACACCTTC.

V is TRBV7-3 and J is TRBJ2-2; a possible D gene is TRBD2 (5 bases). CDR1 is SGHTA and CDR2 is FQGTGA in the germline V gene. V was pared by 3 bases and J by 3 bases, with 14 bases between. There are 16 residues in the CDR3. CDR3 DNA: TGTGCCAGCAGCTTCCAGACTACCCCCGACACCGGGGAGCTGTTTTTT. This codes for CASSFQTTPDTGELFF.

The count of this clone is one. The rearrangement joins TRBV5-8 to TRBJ2-1; 7 bases align to TRBD2. CDR1 and CDR2 (germline): SGHTS, YDEGEE. V lost 4 bases and J lost 0; bases outside the gene matches: 13. This CDR3 region has 18 residues. CDR3 sequence reads: CASSVQREDLSSYNEQFF. In DNA, the CDR3 is TGTGCCAGCAGCGTCCAACGGGAGGATCTTAGCTCCTACAATGAGCAGTTCTTC.